The sequence of this T cell receptor (beta chain) was determined in a study of cytomegalovirus exposure and HLA in healthy donors. Study-wide background: Some 77 million unique TCRs from HLA-typed donors were held in an early release of data.

This donor's record omits CMV serostatus. PCR employed 60 Vbeta and 13 Jbeta primers. Clones were read by immunoSEQ multiplex PCR, and TCRdb kept only the in-frame ones, dropping some. The table includes over 200,000 clones, more than 70% detected once. Whole-study results and caveats: Most TCR sequences were uncommon, yet certain public TCRs appeared in many donors. For most TCR beta V segments, an earlier analysis put the productive rate at about 87% or about 30% of the time.

J lost 5 bases, V lost 4 bases, and 7 bases had no gene match. The length of the CDR3 is 14 residues. CDR1 is MDHEN, CDR2 SYDVKM, per germline. Of note for this clone: Its antigen remains unknown.

The sample taken for sequencing was PBMCs. The sequence came from a human donor in good health. The V call is TRBV28, the J call TRBJ2-5; 7 bases are shared with TRBD2. CDR3 DNA sequence: TGTGCCAGCAGTTACCTAGCGGACGGGGAGACCCAGTACTTC. This sequence encodes CASSYLADGETQYF.